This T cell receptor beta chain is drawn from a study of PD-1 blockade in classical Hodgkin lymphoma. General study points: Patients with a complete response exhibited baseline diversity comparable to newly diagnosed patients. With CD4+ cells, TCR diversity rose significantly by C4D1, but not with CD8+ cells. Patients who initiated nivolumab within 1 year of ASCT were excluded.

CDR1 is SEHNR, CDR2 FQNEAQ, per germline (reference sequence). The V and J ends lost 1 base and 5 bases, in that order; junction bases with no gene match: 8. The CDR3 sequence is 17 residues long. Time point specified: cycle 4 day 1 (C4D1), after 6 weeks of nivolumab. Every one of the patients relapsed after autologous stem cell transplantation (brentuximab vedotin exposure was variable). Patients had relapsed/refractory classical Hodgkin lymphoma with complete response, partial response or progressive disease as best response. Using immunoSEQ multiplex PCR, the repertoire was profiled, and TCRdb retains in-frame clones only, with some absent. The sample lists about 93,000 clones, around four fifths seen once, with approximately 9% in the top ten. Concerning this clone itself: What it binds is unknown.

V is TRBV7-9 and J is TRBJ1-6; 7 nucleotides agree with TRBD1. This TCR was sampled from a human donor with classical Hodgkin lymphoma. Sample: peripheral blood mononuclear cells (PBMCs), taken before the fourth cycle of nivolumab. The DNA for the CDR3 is TGTGCCAGCAGCTTAGGGGTGGGGACAGCTAATAATTCACCCCTCCACTTT. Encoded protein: CASSLGVGTANNSPLHF.